This T cell receptor beta chain was found in a study of T-cell reconstitution after alpha-beta-depleted transplantation in children. Broader study findings: After one year, T-cell counts and TCRbeta diversity mostly came from new T cells. TCRbeta diversity was high at day 60 in some patients (a result of surviving recipient T cells and thymic progenitors).

With respect to this clonotype: The antigen remains unidentified.

Germline V lookup: CDR1 MNHEY, CDR2 SVGAGI. Trimming shortened V by 4 bases and J by 5 bases, and 22 bases separated the two germline ends. This CDR3 comprises 17 residues. Preparation of the TCRbeta library used unique molecular identifiers. TCRdb reanalysed the PCR reads using MiXCR and keeps one entry per CDR3 protein. The table lists a few hundred thousand distinct CDR3 sequences, roughly 30% of them singletons. The starting material was PBMCs, obtained before TCRalphabeta/CD19-depleted stem cell transplant. The sequence was collected from a boy in the first two years of life with Wiskott-Aldrich syndrome, due to receive a stem cell transplant. The V gene is TRBV6-5, the J gene TRBJ2-3; D might be TRBD1 (7 bases). The CDR3 nucleotides are TGTGCCAGCAGTTGGAGGGGACAGCGAACCGTCAAAGATACGCAGTATTTT. Protein sequence: CASSWRGQRTVKDTQYF.